These T cell receptor beta chains were read from a single sample in a study of control samples from healthy donors and cancer patients. This table comes from immunoSEQ multiplex PCR, and its TCRdb copy is limited to in-frame clones, with some not included. The data show around 75,000 clones, 80% to 95% seen once. The sequenced material came from blood. The origin of the receptors is a woman aged 55-75 years in good health. Both conserved end residues are part of each CDR3. The D gene is left open where the match is weak. Clone size is given for some rows only: seen once, a few or many times, or a class if the clone is expanded.

V gene: TRBV30; J gene: TRBJ2-1; clone size: -; D gene: TRBD2; CDR3 DNA: TGTGCCTGGAGGGCGGGAGGGGGGCAGTTCTTC; CDR3 protein: CAWRAGGGQFF
V gene: TRBV28; J gene: TRBJ1-5; clone size: -; D gene: TRBD1; CDR3 DNA: TGTGCCAGCAGCCTCGGACAGGGCAGTCAGCCCCAGCATTTT; CDR3 protein: CASSLGQGSQPQHF
V gene: TRBV6-5; J gene: TRBJ2-2; clone size: -; D gene: -; CDR3 DNA: TGTGCCAGCAGGTCGGGAGCGAACACCGGGGAGCTGTTTTTT; CDR3 protein: CASRSGANTGELFF
V gene: TRBV30; J gene: TRBJ2-7; clone size: -; D gene: -; CDR3 DNA: TGTGCCTGGACCCCGACCCTTCCCTCCTACGAGCAGTACTTC; CDR3 protein: CAWTPTLPSYEQYF
V gene: TRBV5-1; J gene: TRBJ1-3; clone size: -; D gene: TRBD1; CDR3 DNA: TGCGCCAGCAGCTTGAATCGCGGGACAGGTGGAAACACCATATATTTT; CDR3 protein: CASSLNRGTGGNTIYF
V gene: TRBV6-5; J gene: TRBJ2-2; clone size: -; D gene: -; CDR3 DNA: TGTGCCAGCAGTTACTCCGGCGGGAAGGAGGAGCTGTTTTTT; CDR3 protein: CASSYSGGKEELFF
V gene: TRBV6-5; J gene: TRBJ1-5; clone size: -; D gene: -; CDR3 DNA: TGTGCCAGCAGACCGGACAGTAGCAATCAGCCCCAGCATTTT; CDR3 protein: CASRPDSSNQPQHF
V gene: TRBV9; J gene: TRBJ1-2; clone size: -; D gene: -; CDR3 DNA: TGTGCCAGCAGCTCTAGGACAAGCAACTATGGCTACACCTTC; CDR3 protein: CASSSRTSNYGYTF
V gene: TRBV28; J gene: TRBJ2-1; clone size: -; D gene: -; CDR3 DNA: TGTGCCGGGGCTGACTCGTACAATGAGCAGTTCTTC; CDR3 protein: CAGADSYNEQFF
V gene: TRBV19; J gene: TRBJ1-5; clone size: -; D gene: -; CDR3 DNA: TGTGCCAGTAGTATGGGTCCAAGGCAGCCCCAGCATTTT; CDR3 protein: CASSMGPRQPQHF
V gene: TRBV24-1; J gene: TRBJ2-7; clone size: -; D gene: TRBD1; CDR3 DNA: TGTGCCACCAGTGACCCCGGGACAGGGAGGGACGAGCAGTACTTC; CDR3 protein: CATSDPGTGRDEQYF
V gene: TRBV7-9; J gene: TRBJ2-2; clone size: -; D gene: TRBD1; CDR3 DNA: TGTGCCAGCAGCGGCCAGACAGGGTGGAACACCGGGGAGCTGTTTTTT; CDR3 protein: CASSGQTGWNTGELFF
V gene: TRBV9; J gene: TRBJ2-6; clone size: -; D gene: -; CDR3 DNA: TGTGCCAGCAGCGTATTAGGGTCTGGGGCCAACGTCCTGACTTTC; CDR3 protein: CASSVLGSGANVLTF
V gene: TRBV7-8; J gene: TRBJ2-1; clone size: once; D gene: -; CDR3 DNA: TGTGCCAGCAGCTTAGCCGAGGCCGGACGATACAATGAGCAGTTCTTC; CDR3 protein: CASSLAEAGRYNEQFF
V gene: TRBV7-2; J gene: TRBJ2-3; clone size: -; D gene: TRBD2; CDR3 DNA: TGTGCCAGCAGCCAAGGACTAGCGGGAACAGATACGCAGTATTTT; CDR3 protein: CASSQGLAGTDTQYF
V gene: TRBV28; J gene: TRBJ2-7; clone size: -; D gene: -; CDR3 DNA: TGTGCCAGCAACCTCCGGGGCAGCTCCTACGAGCAGTACTTC; CDR3 protein: CASNLRGSSYEQYF
V gene: TRBV24-1; J gene: TRBJ1-5; clone size: once; D gene: -; CDR3 DNA: TGTGCCACCAGTGCCCCGGGTCCTCGGGTTAGCAATCAGCCCCAGCATTTT; CDR3 protein: CATSAPGPRVSNQPQHF
V gene: TRBV4-2; J gene: TRBJ2-3; clone size: -; D gene: -; CDR3 DNA: TGTGCCAGCAGCCAATCTCTTGGGGGTCGGGGTACAGATACGCAGTATTTT; CDR3 protein: CASSQSLGGRGTDTQYF
V gene: TRBV10-3; J gene: TRBJ1-1; clone size: -; D gene: -; CDR3 DNA: TGTGCCAGCGGTGGGGAATTGGGGCGGTTCTTT; CDR3 protein: CASGGELGRFF